The text below deals with one T cell receptor beta chain. The antigen is not known. Germline values: CDR1 LNHNV, CDR2 YYDKDF (reference sequence). V was trimmed by 0 bases and J by 8 bases, leaving 13 bases between them. The CDR3 extends over 15 amino acids. The PCR employed 60 Vbeta primers together with 13 Jbeta primers. Assay: immunoSEQ multiplex PCR; the TCRdb copy retains only in-frame clones and omits some. Of around 150,000 clones in the sample, approximately 73% were seen once. This sample was taken from a study of cytomegalovirus exposure and HLA in healthy donors. Overall study: Unique TCRs from HLA-typed donors, 85 million to 100 million of them, were held in an early data release.

Notes on the study in general: Most of the CMV-associated TCR beta chains (in a later analysis) appeared to be HLA-restricted.

The gene calls are TRBV15 and TRBJ1-4; tentatively, D is TRBD1 (5 bases). The sample comprised PBMCs. The receptor comes from a human donor in good health. The CDR3 reads CATSRDWGGREKLFF. DNA of the CDR3: TGTGCCACCAGCAGAGATTGGGGGGGTAGGGAAAAACTGTTTTTT.